These 20 T cell receptor beta chains share one sample of origin, sequenced in a study of cytomegalovirus exposure and HLA in healthy donors. Both 60 Vbeta primers and 13 Jbeta primers went into the PCR. This table comes from immunoSEQ multiplex PCR, and its TCRdb copy is limited to in-frame clones, with some not included. The repertoire has about 110,000 clones, roughly 83% of them found once; the top ten carry approximately 3%. Sequences were obtained from PBMCs. The receptors shown here come from a woman under 30 in good health and CMV-seropositive.

The chain carries TRBV15 and TRBJ2-1; unclear D gene. The CDR3 length is 13 residues. Looked up from germline, CDR1 is LNHNV and CDR2 is YYDKDF (reference sequence). Trimming removed 1 base from V and 7 bases from J, with 8 bases in between. CDR3 residues: CATSRGIRNEQFF. CDR3 coding DNA: TGTGCCACCAGCAGAGGGATCAGGAATGAGCAGTTCTTC.

The rearrangement uses TRBV5-1 and TRBJ1-5, with D tentatively TRBD1 (6 bases). This CDR3 comprises 14 residues. V was pared by 0 bases and J by 6 bases, with 10 bases between. Germline V gene sequence: CDR1 SGHRS, CDR2 YFSETQ. As DNA, the CDR3 is TGCGCCAGCAGCTTGGGCAGGGGTGGTCAGCCCCAGCATTTT. Translating gives CASSLGRGGQPQHF. Variable domain in full (rest from reference TRBV5-1 and TRBJ1-5): KAGVTQTPRYLIKTRGQQVTLSCSPISGHRSVSWYQQTPGQGLQFLFEYFSETQRNKGNFPGRFSGRQFSNSRSEMNVSTLELGDSALYLCASSLGRGGQPQHFGDGTRLSIL.

The chain is built from TRBV9 and TRBJ2-6; D unclear. CDR1 and CDR2 from the germline V gene are SGDLS and YYNGEE. Trimming stripped 0 bases from V and 3 bases from J, with 7 bases between. The length of the CDR3 is 15 residues. As DNA, the CDR3 is TGTGCCAGCAGCGTAGCCCGACTTGGGGCCAACGTCCTGACTTTC. It codes for CASSVARLGANVLTF.

This chain joins TRBV18 and TRBJ2-7; 7 bases fit TRBD2. The length of the CDR3 is 14 residues. Germline CDR1 is KGHSH and CDR2 is LQKENI. Losses at the gene ends were 1 base for V and 2 bases for J; bases not matched to a gene: 2. Here the CDR3 reads CASSPREGPYEQYF. The CDR3 bases are TGTGCCAGCTCACCACGGGAGGGCCCCTACGAGCAGTACTTC.

This sequence joins TRBV10-1 and TRBJ2-1, with TRBD2 matching over 10 bases. This CDR3 is 13 amino acids long. Germline CDR1 and CDR2: WNHNN and SYGVQD (reference sequence). V was pared by 6 bases and J by 7 bases, with 3 bases of the junction left unmatched. DNA for the CDR3: TGCGCCAGCAGCCCGACTAGCGGGAATGAGCAGTTCTTC. It encodes CASSPTSGNEQFF.

The chain has TRBV27 and TRBJ1-1; 7 bases map to TRBD1. This CDR3 has 17 amino acids. CDR1 is MNHEY, CDR2 SMNVEV, per germline (reference sequence). The ends lost 4 bases at V and 0 bases at J; junction bases unmatched: 11. The chain's CDR3 is CASSSSRGTLMNTEAFF. In DNA form, the CDR3 reads TGTGCCAGCAGTTCAAGCAGGGGGACTCTGATGAACACTGAAGCTTTCTTT.

CDR3 region: CASSYSSYRGVGKLFF. As DNA, the CDR3 is TGTGCCAGCAGTTATTCAAGTTACAGGGGAGTTGGAAAACTGTTTTTT. The chain carries TRBV6-6 and TRBJ1-4, with 7 bases lining up with TRBD1. CDR1 MNHNY and CDR2 SVGAGI come from the germline V gene (reference sequence). The V gene end was trimmed by 3 bases and the J gene end by 10 bases; junction bases not matched to a gene: 14. The CDR3 runs to 16 residues.

The chain recombines TRBV6-1 with TRBJ1-1; no clear D. Trimming cost V 2 bases and J 6 bases, with 13 bases left between them. CDR3 length equals 14 residues. Per the germline V gene, CDR1 is MNHNS and CDR2 is SASEGT. The CDR3 here is CASSESRVRPEAFF. The CDR3, as DNA: TGTGCCAGCAGTGAATCCCGGGTCCGACCTGAAGCTTTCTTT.

The chain carries TRBV28 and TRBJ2-1; D perhaps matches TRBD1 (6 bases). The length of the CDR3 is 16 residues. The V gene's germline CDR1 is MDHEN and CDR2 SYDVKM. V lost 3 bases, J lost 3 bases, and 15 bases lay in between. In DNA, the CDR3 is TGTGCCAGCAGTTTGGGGGCCAATGTCGGCTACAATGAGCAGTTCTTC. Its translation: CASSLGANVGYNEQFF. Supplemented by reference TRBV28 and TRBJ2-1, the full variable domain reads DVKVTQSSRYLVKRTGEKVFLECVQDMDHENMFWYRQDPGLGLRLIYFSYDVKMKEKGDIPEGYSVSREKKERFSLILESASTNQTSMYLCASSLGANVGYNEQFFGPGTRLTVL.

CDR3 loop: CASISDRVGQPQHF. DNA of the CDR3: TGTGCCAGCATCAGTGACCGGGTTGGTCAGCCCCAGCATTTT. V usage is TRBV28 and J usage is TRBJ1-5; D call uncertain. The V gene lost 7 bases and the J gene lost 6 bases, with 16 bases spanning the gap. In germline, CDR1 is MDHEN, CDR2 SYDVKM. This CDR3 has 14 residues.

The chain joins TRBV6-5 to TRBJ1-1; D ambiguous. Germline V CDR1 and CDR2: MNHEY, SVGAGI. The V and J ends lost 4 bases and 1 base respectively, with 10 bases between them. The CDR3 has 14 amino acids. CDR3 DNA sequence: TGTGCCAGCAGTTTCCGAGGAGCGAACACTGAAGCTTTCTTT. Its protein is CASSFRGANTEAFF.

Comments on this clone: This same CDR3 is encoded by further DNA sequences in the sample. The chain has TRBV28 and TRBJ1-2; D remains ambiguous. CDR3 length: 13 amino acids. From germline, CDR1 is MDHEN and CDR2 SYDVKM. With 5 bases removed from V and 4 bases from J, the gap between germline ends came to 11 bases. For the CDR3, the DNA is TGTGCCAGCAGTCCCCCCCGGGGCTATGGCTACACCTTC. Translation: CASSPPRGYGYTF.

This sequence joins TRBV7-2 and TRBJ2-7; TRBD2 aligns across 9 bases. The J segment lost 3 bases and the V segment lost 1 base, leaving 4 bases of the junction unmatched. The CDR3 is made up of 15 amino acids. CDR1 and CDR2 (germline): SGHTA, FQGNSA. The CDR3: CASSLVAGDLYEQYF. CDR3 bases: TGTGCCAGCAGCTTAGTAGCGGGAGATCTCTACGAGCAGTACTTC.

The V call is TRBV5-6, the J call TRBJ2-1, with 8 nucleotides matching TRBD2. With 4 bases clipped from V and 0 bases from J, the junction kept 9 bases outside the gene matches. Germline V gene sequence: CDR1 SGHDT, CDR2 YYEEEE. The CDR3 loop spans 17 amino acids. CDR3 nucleotides: TGTGCCAGCAGCGGAAGGACTAGCTACGGCTCCTACAATGAGCAGTTCTTC. Encoded protein: CASSGRTSYGSYNEQFF.

The rearrangement uses TRBV7-3 and TRBJ1-3; D gene ambiguous. Germline V CDR1 and CDR2: SGHTA, FQGTGA. The CDR3 consists of 15 residues. Trimming stripped 5 bases from V and 4 bases from J, with 15 bases between. The CDR3 region is CASSPAPGVGNTIYF. DNA for the CDR3: TGTGCCAGCAGCCCCGCCCCAGGTGTAGGAAACACCATATATTTT. The full variable domain, its missing parts supplied by reference TRBV7-3 and TRBJ1-3, is GAGVSQTPSNKVTEKGKYVELRCDPISGHTALYWYRQSLGQGPEFLIYFQGTGAADDSGLPNDRFFAVRPEGSVSTLKIQRTERGDSAVYLCASSPAPGVGNTIYFGEGSWLTVV.

The rearrangement uses TRBV6-5 and TRBJ2-7, with TRBD1 matching over 7 bases. The CDR3 is 14 amino acids. Germline CDR1 and CDR2: MNHEY and SVGAGI. Germline trimming cut 2 bases from V and 4 bases from J; bases unmatched to any gene: 5. The DNA for the CDR3 is TGTGCCAGCAGTTACGACAGGGATCTATACGAGCAGTACTTC. Translation gives CASSYDRDLYEQYF.

The sample holds one count of this clone. The chain has TRBV9 and TRBJ2-7; the match to TRBD2 covers 12 bases. V trimming: 2 bases; J trimming: 3 bases; junction bases outside the gene matches: 0. The CDR3 totals 14 residues. The germline V gene encodes CDR1 SGDLS and CDR2 YYNGEE. The chain's CDR3 is CASSVTSGGYEQYF. The CDR3 region has the DNA TGTGCCAGCAGCGTGACTAGCGGGGGCTACGAGCAGTACTTC.

The chain's CDR3 is CAISENNRENTEAFF. The CDR3 DNA sequence: TGTGCCATCTCCGAAAATAACAGGGAGAACACTGAAGCTTTCTTT. This chain joins TRBV10-3 and TRBJ1-1, with D perhaps TRBD1 (6 bases). Germline values: CDR1 ENHRY, CDR2 SYGVKD. There are 15 residues in the CDR3. Trimming left V 8 bases short and J 1 base short, with 17 bases between.

The chain has TRBV5-1 and TRBJ2-1; D call uncertain. The CDR3 extends over 12 amino acids. V lost 5 bases and J 10 bases, leaving 13 bases between the germline ends. Germline CDR1 reads SGHRS; CDR2 reads YFSETQ. CDR3 DNA: TGCGCCAGCAGTTTTGAGGCTTCGGAGCAGTTCTTC. The encoded protein is CASSFEASEQFF.

This clone was seen a few times. The chain has TRBV5-1 and TRBJ2-1, with TRBD1 as a possible D gene (5 bases). The CDR3 runs to 14 residues. The germline CDR1 and CDR2 sequences are SGHRS and YFSETQ. V lost 0 bases to trimming and J lost 10 bases, with 14 bases between them. This CDR3 is CASSLEGPLDEQFF. DNA for the CDR3: TGCGCCAGCAGCTTGGAGGGGCCGCTCGACGAGCAGTTCTTC.